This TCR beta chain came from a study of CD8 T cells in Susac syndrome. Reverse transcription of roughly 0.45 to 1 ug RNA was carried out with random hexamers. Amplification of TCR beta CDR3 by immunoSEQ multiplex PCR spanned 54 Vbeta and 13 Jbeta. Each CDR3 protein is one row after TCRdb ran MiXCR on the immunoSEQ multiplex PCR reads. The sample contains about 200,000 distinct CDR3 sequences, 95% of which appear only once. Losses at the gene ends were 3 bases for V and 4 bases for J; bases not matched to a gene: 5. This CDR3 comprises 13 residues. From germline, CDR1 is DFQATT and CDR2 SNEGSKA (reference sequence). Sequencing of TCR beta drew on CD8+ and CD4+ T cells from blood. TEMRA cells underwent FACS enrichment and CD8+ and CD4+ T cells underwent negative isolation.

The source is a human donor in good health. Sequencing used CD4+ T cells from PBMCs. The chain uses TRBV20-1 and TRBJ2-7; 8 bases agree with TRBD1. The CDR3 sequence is CSARGQAGYEQYF. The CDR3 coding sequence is TGCAGTGCTAGGGGACAGGCGGGTTACGAGCAGTACTTC.